A single sample gave rise to the 11 T cell receptor beta chains below, sequenced in a study of blood T cell repertoires in COVID-19. Sequencing used immunoSEQ multiplex PCR; TCRdb keeps in-frame clones, though not all of them. Of about 420,000 clones in the sample, approximately 90% are singletons; the top ten hold 0.75% to 0.85%. The specimen was peripheral blood. These TCRs come from a man aged 18 to 29 with COVID-19, enrolled during active disease.

On this clone: Germline is not matched at one junction end, which may reflect a read error. The genes are TRBV7-9 and TRBJ2-7, with D maybe TRBD1 (6 bases). The germline V gene has CDR1 SEHNR and CDR2 FQNEAQ (reference sequence). The CDR3 is 12 residues long. The DNA of the CDR3 is TGTGCTAGCAGACGAGGGGGTTTCGAGCAGTACTTC. Its translation: CASRRGGFEQYF.

The chain employs TRBV4-1 and TRBJ2-5, with 10 bases that match TRBD2. Germline V gene sequence: CDR1 MGHRA, CDR2 YSYEKL. Germline trimming cut 0 bases from V and 2 bases from J; bases unmatched to any gene: 9. This CDR3 comprises 18 residues. For the CDR3, the DNA is TGCGCCAGCAGCCAAGAGCAAGCGGGGGGGCTGGGGCAAGAGACCCAGTACTTC. It is translated as CASSQEQAGGLGQETQYF.

This chain uses TRBV3-1 (or the pseudogene TRBV3-2) with TRBJ2-7; 8 bases align to TRBD2. The CDR3 is 14 amino acids. Germline trimming cut 4 bases from V and 3 bases from J; bases unmatched to any gene: 5. CDR1 and CDR2 (germline): LGHDT, YNNKEL (reference sequence). Written as DNA, the CDR3 is TGTGCCAGCAGCCGTGGGACTAGAGACTACGAGCAGTACTTC. Translating it yields CASSRGTRDYEQYF.

This sequence joins TRBV3-1 (or the pseudogene TRBV3-2) and TRBJ2-1, with TRBD2 matching over 13 bases. The V gene's germline CDR1 is LGHDT and CDR2 YNNKEL (reference sequence). V gave up 4 bases and J gave up 5 bases; unmatched junction bases: 2. The length of the CDR3 is 15 residues. CDR3 in DNA: TGTGCCAGCAGCCCGGGACTAGCGGGGCACAATGAGCAGTTCTTC. This sequence encodes CASSPGLAGHNEQFF.

The CDR3 bases are TGCGCCAGCAGCTTGGAGGGGCGGGAGGGCACAGATACGCAGTATTTT. Encoded protein: CASSLEGREGTDTQYF. This chain connects TRBV5-1 to TRBJ2-3; 8 nucleotides line up with TRBD2. Germline CDR1 and CDR2: SGHRS and YFSETQ. There are 16 residues in the CDR3. V shed 0 bases and J 1 base; nucleotides not matched to a gene: 4.

With regard to this clone: Other DNA sequences in this specimen translate into the identical CDR3. The chain has TRBV19 and TRBJ2-2; the match to TRBD2 covers 12 bases. Trimming removed 2 bases from V and 6 bases from J; junction bases left unmatched: 1. The CDR3 totals 15 residues. Germline CDR1 LNHDA, CDR2 SQIVND (reference sequence). The CDR3 DNA is TGTGCCAGTAGTATACTAGCGGGAGGGGCCGGGGAGCTGTTTTTT. This translates into CASSILAGGAGELFF.

This clone was seen once. The chain couples TRBV23-1 to TRBJ2-7, with D maybe TRBD1 (6 bases). TRBV23-1 is assigned to the ORF class and has an uncertain function. The CDR3 loop spans 14 amino acids. V lost 3 bases and J lost 4, with 13 bases in between. Here the CDR3 DNA reads TGCGCCAGCAGTCATAAGGGGGTGAGGTACGAGCAGTACTTC. It specifies CASSHKGVRYEQYF.

Concerning this clone: The junction departs from germline at one end; a sequencing error may be responsible. This CDR3 is CASSLQQNTEAFF. In nucleotides, the CDR3 is TGTGCTAGCAGCTTACAACAAAACACTGAAGCTTTCTTT. The V gene is TRBV7-7, the J gene TRBJ1-1; D unclear. This CDR3 spans 13 amino acids. Germline CDR1 reads SSHAT; CDR2 reads FNYEAQ (reference sequence). Full variable domain (rest looked up from reference TRBV7-7 and TRBJ1-1): GAGVSQSPRYKVTKRGQDVTLRCDPISSHATLYWYQQALGQGPEFLTYFNYEAQPDKSGLPSDRFSAERPEGSISTLTIQRTEQRDSAMYRCASSLQQNTEAFFGQGTRLTVV.

The V and J genes are TRBV6-5 and TRBJ1-5; the D gene is possibly TRBD1 (6 bases). This CDR3 spans 13 amino acids. From germline, CDR1 is MNHEY and CDR2 SVGAGI. Trimming left V 6 bases short and J 5 bases short, with 11 bases between. The CDR3 coding sequence is TGTGCCAGCAGAGGACAGACCCATCAGCCCCAGCATTTT. Translation gives CASRGQTHQPQHF.

The V gene is TRBV7-2, the J gene TRBJ2-3, with a weak D call TRBD1 (5 bases). CDR1 and CDR2 (germline): SGHTA, FQGNSA. V was clipped by 0 bases and J by 3 bases, with 13 bases between them. This CDR3 spans 16 amino acids. The CDR3 loop is CASSLAYARGTDTQYF. CDR3 bases: TGTGCCAGCAGCTTAGCGTATGCAAGGGGTACAGATACGCAGTATTTT.

Only a few counts were recorded for this clone. Other nucleotide sequences from this sample produce the same CDR3. This sequence joins TRBV2 and TRBJ1-5; 8 bases agree with TRBD1. Germline loops: CDR1 SNHLY, CDR2 FYNNEI. V shed 1 base, J shed 7 bases, and the junction held 3 bases outside the gene matches. The CDR3 length is 14 residues. CDR3 amino acids: CASSEGQGAQPQHF. CDR3 coding DNA: TGTGCCAGCAGTGAAGGGCAGGGGGCGCAGCCCCAGCATTTT.